This TCR beta chain was retrieved from a study of T cells after yellow fever vaccination. About the research overall: Fractions low in cell number were prepared with SMART-Seq v4 Ultra Low Input. Study-wide results and limits: Relatively few clonotypes were ones that appeared in both CD4 and CD8 compartments. The secondary response was weaker but peaked faster, day 5 versus 15.

The germline CDR1 and CDR2 sequences are MNHEY and SVGAGI. V lost 5 bases, J lost 0 bases, and 15 bases lay in between. The CDR3 consists of 16 residues. With respect to this clonotype: The antigen is unknown.

Each CDR3 protein gets one entry after TCRdb re-called the 5' RACE reads with MiXCR. The sample has over 300,000 distinct CDR3 sequences, around 3.6% seen once. This receptor was taken from a man younger than 35 who received the YFV17D yellow fever vaccine. Sequencing was performed on PBMCs, taken on the day of the yellow fever booster vaccination. The gene calls are TRBV6-5 and TRBJ2-3; tentatively, D is TRBD1 (5 bases). CDR3 DNA sequence: TGTGCCAGCAGTACCGTCACAGGAATTAGCACAGATACGCAGTATTTT. It codes for CASSTVTGISTDTQYF.